This T cell receptor (beta chain) is from a study of blood T cell repertoires in COVID-19. The repertoire was sequenced with immunoSEQ multiplex PCR; TCRdb's copy has only in-frame clones and lacks some. The sample shows some 82,000 clones, around 81% of them seen only once. V shed 3 bases and J 8 bases; nucleotides not matched to a gene: 8. Germline loops: CDR1 SGDLS, CDR2 YYNGEE. The CDR3 runs 15 residues. This chain connects TRBV9 to TRBJ1-3; TRBD1 matches 10 bases. The sequencing input was peripheral blood. The source of this sequence is an elderly man with acute or convalescent COVID-19. The CDR3 spells CASSARTGGGDTIYF. DNA for the CDR3: TGTGCCAGCAGCGCCCGGACAGGGGGAGGAGACACCATATATTTT.